This paragraph covers one T cell receptor (beta chain) sequence. This entry belongs to a study of blood T cell repertoires in COVID-19. Overall study context: The United States, Italy and Spain provided the acute and convalescent COVID-19 samples. T cells, B-cell-depleted T cells, or PBMCs supplied cDNA or gDNA.

The CDR3 has 12 residues. CDR1 and CDR2 (germline): SGHNT, YENEEA. Trimming removed 0 bases at V and 6 bases at J, with 5 bases between. In the study's own analysis: By means of reference gene primer amplification, nucleated cell counts were estimated. Profiled with immunoSEQ multiplex PCR; TCRdb holds only in-frame clones, not every one. V, J and clone size reflect that table, while D and trimming were determined from the DNA. The sample has tens of thousands of clones; 88% are singletons. The sample taken for sequencing was peripheral blood. The gene calls are TRBV11-3 and TRBJ2-5, with D uncertain. The origin of this receptor is a man aged 45-60 years with active COVID-19. The CDR3 DNA reads TGTGCCAGCAGCTTAGATCAAAAGACCCAGTACTTC. It translates to CASSLDQKTQYF.